One TCR beta chain is described in this entry. The sample belongs to a study of cytomegalovirus exposure and HLA in healthy donors. Vbeta (60) and Jbeta (13) primers were used in the PCR. TCRdb's table, derived via immunoSEQ multiplex PCR, lists solely in-frame clones and lacks some. The sample has about 97,000 clones; around three quarters are singletons. The V and J ends lost 7 bases and 4 bases, in that order; junction bases with no gene match: 5. This CDR3 is 14 amino acids long. Germline V gene lookup returns CDR1 MNHNS and CDR2 SASEGT. Material for sequencing was PBMCs. The chain recombines TRBV6-1 with TRBJ2-7; TRBD1 matches 12 bases. This receptor was obtained from a male donor in good health and CMV-seropositive. Here the CDR3 DNA reads TGTGCCAGCACCCCGGGACAGGGGGCGTACGAGCAGTACTTC. It codes for CASTPGQGAYEQYF.